This TCR beta chain was documented in a study of response to subunit inactivated influenza vaccine. Whole-study findings and limits: Few additional T cells are recruited per seasonal influenza vaccination, authors suggested.

TCRdb reprocessed the RT-PCR reads with MiXCR, giving one entry per CDR3 protein. This sample has 700,000 to 800,000 distinct CDR3 sequences, with approximately 17% found just once. Details on this clonotype: The antigen is undetermined.

This material consisted of PBMCs from blood, taken more than 4 days after vaccination. The receptor was derived from a man aged 50 to 60 who received an inactivated influenza vaccine.

The CDR3 here is CASSSHRVPTDTQYF. CDR3 nucleotides: TGCGCCAGCAGCTCTCACAGGGTCCCCACAGATACGCAGTATTTT. The chain joins TRBV4-3 to TRBJ2-3, with D perhaps TRBD1 (6 bases). Trimming left V 5 bases short and J 2 bases short, with 14 bases between. The CDR3 has 15 residues. Germline CDR1 is LGHNA and CDR2 is YSLEER.